This TCR beta chain was sequenced for a study of blood T cell repertoires in COVID-19. The germline V and J ends were trimmed by 5 bases and 8 bases, with 17 bases remaining between them. In germline, CDR1 is SGHRS, CDR2 YFSETQ. CDR3 size: 15 residues. This table comes from immunoSEQ multiplex PCR, and its TCRdb copy is limited to in-frame clones, with some not included. The table includes some 210,000 clones, approximately 90% detected once. V and J are TRBV5-1 and TRBJ1-6; the D is unclear. The sequence came from a woman between 35 and 50 years old with acute or convalescent COVID-19. Sequencing was carried out using peripheral blood. The chain's CDR3 is CASSLYYPADSPLHF. CDR3 nucleotide sequence: TGCGCCAGCAGTTTATACTATCCCGCGGATTCACCCCTCCACTTT.